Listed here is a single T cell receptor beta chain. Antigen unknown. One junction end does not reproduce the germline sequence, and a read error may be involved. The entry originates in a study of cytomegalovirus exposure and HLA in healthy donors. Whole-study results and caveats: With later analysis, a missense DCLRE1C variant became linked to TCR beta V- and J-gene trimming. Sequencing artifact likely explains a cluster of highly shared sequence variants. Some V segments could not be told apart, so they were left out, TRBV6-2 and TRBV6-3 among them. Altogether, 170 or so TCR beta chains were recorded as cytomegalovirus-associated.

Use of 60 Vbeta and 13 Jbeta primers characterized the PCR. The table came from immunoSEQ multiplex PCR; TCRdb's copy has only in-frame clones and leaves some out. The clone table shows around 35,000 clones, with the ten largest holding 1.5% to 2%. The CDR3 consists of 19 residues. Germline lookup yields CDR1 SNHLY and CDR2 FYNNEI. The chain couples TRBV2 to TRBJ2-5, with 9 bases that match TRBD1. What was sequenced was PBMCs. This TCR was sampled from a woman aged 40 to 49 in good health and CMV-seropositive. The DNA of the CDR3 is TGTGCCAGCAGGGAACGGCGGGACAGGGTGAAGGTTAACTCCCTACGGGGACACTTC. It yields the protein CASRERRDRVKVNSLRGHF.